This T cell receptor (beta chain) was observed in a study of CD8 T cells in ankylosing spondylitis. Notes on the study in general: Seemingly distinctive of ankylosing spondylitis blood was a TCR beta motif formed by eight highly homologous variants. Matched synovial fluid from ankylosing spondylitis patients was reported to be enriched for disease-linked clones.

V shed 1 base, J shed 1 base, and the junction held 5 bases outside the gene matches. The CDR3 covers 17 residues. Looked up from germline, CDR1 is DFQATT and CDR2 is SNEGSKA (reference sequence). About this clonotype itself: Antigen: not known.

Quantitative 5'-RACE with molecular barcodes was used to make the TCR beta libraries. MiXCR, run by TCRdb on the 5' RACE reads, gives a single entry per CDR3 protein. The sample carries under 300,000 distinct CDR3 sequences, 8% to 9.5% recorded once. The gene calls are TRBV20-1 and TRBJ2-3; 13 nucleotides align to TRBD2. The receptor was derived from a male donor with ankylosing spondylitis or in good health (not recorded which). Sequenced material: blood, either unsorted or a sorted T cell fraction (not recorded which). The CDR3 DNA sequence: TGCAGTGCTAGAGGACTAGCGGGGGGCCTTCGCACAGATACGCAGTATTTT. This translates into CSARGLAGGLRTDTQYF.